This T cell receptor (beta chain) was retrieved from a study of T cells in Graves' hyperthyroidism and ophthalmopathy. Study-level results: Most thyroid clonotypes that were expanded above 0.001 also turned up in blood.

This CDR3 spans 14 amino acids. After removal of 1 base from V and 2 bases from J, the junction contained 3 bases not matched to a gene. The germline V gene has CDR1 SGHTS and CDR2 YDEGEE. This clonotype was counted at least ten times. Its specificity is unknown. RNA transcripts were the template for amplifying TCR beta CDR3 regions. First-round RT-PCR with HTBI primers amplified the TCR CDR3 region. Each CDR3 protein gets one entry after TCRdb re-called the multiplex PCR reads with MiXCR. Found here are about 480,000 distinct CDR3 sequences, around 14% of them singletons; the top ten hold 15% to 20%. The genes are TRBV5-8 and TRBJ2-7, with TRBD1 matching 7 bases. Material: blood. This clonotype originated in a woman younger than 30 with Graves' hyperthyroidism. The CDR3 sequence: CASSLTGDPYEQYF. As DNA, the CDR3 is TGTGCCAGCAGCTTGACAGGGGATCCCTACGAGCAGTACTTC.